This T cell receptor beta chain came from a study of shared clonotypes between healthy human individuals. Study-level information: CD4 naive and memory got three plates each, CD8 naive two, CD8 memory one.

Template for every sorted-subset replicate PCR totaled about 0.2 ug DNA, approximately 30,000 T cell genomes. Under the authors' procedure: ImmunoSEQ sequences covered only the junction and lacked quality scores; filtering therefore differed. Libraries were prepared by immunoSEQ multiplex PCR; TCRdb keeps only in-frame clonotypes and omits some of them. D and trimming were read from the DNA, whereas the V and J calls and clone size are those reported in that table. Altogether under 850,000 clones are present, 90% to 95% being singletons, with the ten largest covering less than 25%. The naive CD8 subset, CD45RO-negative cells positively selected for CCR7, excluded terminally differentiated effector memory CD45RA+ cells. CDR3 length: 14 residues. V was clipped by 10 bases and J by 1 base; unmatched bases: 10. The germline CDR1 and CDR2 sequences are ENHRY and SYGVKD.

This TCR derives from a man aged 30 to 39 in good health. This chain links TRBV10-3 with TRBJ2-7; TRBD1 agrees at 7 bases. The sample taken for sequencing was naive CD8+ T cells sorted from blood. CDR3 amino acids: CATAQTGTSYEQYF. The CDR3 coding sequence is TGTGCCACCGCACAGACAGGGACATCCTACGAGCAGTACTTC.